Presented here are 22 T cell receptor beta chains from one specimen sequenced in a study of T cell responses to AZD1222 COVID-19 vaccine. Sequencing was performed with immunoSEQ multiplex PCR; in TCRdb, only in-frame clones are kept and a portion is missing. The sample includes approximately 180,000 clones, about 88% of them seen just once. Sequences were derived from peripheral blood, sampled on day 0 of AZD1222 vaccination. The receptors originated from an adult in good health.

The gene calls are TRBV19 and TRBJ1-2, with 11 bases aligning to TRBD1. V was clipped by 5 bases and J by 4 bases; unmatched bases: 18. Germline V CDR1 and CDR2: LNHDA, SQIVND (reference sequence). The CDR3 has 19 amino acids. The CDR3 region is CASSSSGTGGAQMRYGYTF. CDR3 DNA: TGTGCCAGTAGTTCATCCGGGACAGGGGGAGCCCAGATGCGCTATGGCTACACCTTC.

The V and J genes are TRBV27 and TRBJ1-6; 8 positions agree with TRBD1. Losses at the gene ends were 6 bases for V and 7 bases for J; bases not matched to a gene: 5. Germline-derived CDR1 and CDR2 are MNHEY and SMNVEV (reference sequence). CDR3 length equals 14 residues. The DNA for the CDR3 is TGTGCCAGCAGGGGGGACAGGCAAAATTCACCCCTCCACTTT. It specifies CASRGDRQNSPLHF.

The chain has TRBV5-1 and TRBJ2-3; 8 nucleotides align to TRBD2. The CDR3 length is 16 residues. The germline CDR1 and CDR2 sequences are SGHRS and YFSETQ. V lost 1 base, J lost 2 bases, and 6 bases stayed unmatched. The CDR3 region is CASSLSRTSNTDTQYF. The CDR3 bases are TGCGCCAGCAGCTTGTCTCGGACTAGCAACACAGATACGCAGTATTTT. Using reference TRBV5-1 and TRBJ2-3 for the parts outside the CDR3, the full variable domain is KAGVTQTPRYLIKTRGQQVTLSCSPISGHRSVSWYQQTPGQGLQFLFEYFSETQRNKGNFPGRFSGRQFSNSRSEMNVSTLELGDSALYLCASSLSRTSNTDTQYFGPGTRLTVL.

The rearrangement joins TRBV19 to TRBJ2-7; the D gene could be TRBD1 or TRBD2 (5 bases each). This CDR3 contains 14 residues. Germline V gene data show CDR1 as LNHDA and CDR2 as SQIVND (reference sequence). Trimming removed 1 base at V and 2 bases at J, with 9 bases between. In DNA, the CDR3 is TGTGCCAGTAGTATAGGTAGGGGAGCCTACGAGCAGTACTTC. It translates to CASSIGRGAYEQYF.

The rearrangement joins TRBV6-5 to TRBJ1-6, with a possible D match to TRBD1 (5 bases). There are 14 residues in the CDR3. Looked up from germline, CDR1 is MNHEY and CDR2 is SVGAGI. Trimming removed 6 bases from V and 10 bases from J, with 16 bases in between. The CDR3 bases are TGTGCCAGCAGGGACCTTGGGGCAAGCTCACCCCTCCACTTT. It translates to CASRDLGASSPLHF.

The chain links TRBV7-2 to TRBJ1-3, with D possibly TRBD1 on 5 matching bases. From germline, CDR1 is SGHTA and CDR2 FQGNSA. Trimming removed 2 bases at V and 4 bases at J, with 9 bases between. The CDR3 sequence is 14 residues long. CDR3 amino acids: CASSLRGMGNTIYF. The CDR3 nucleotides are TGTGCCAGCAGCTTACGGGGGATGGGAAACACCATATATTTT.

This clone came up a few times. The J gene is TRBJ2-1, the V gene TRBV4-2, with TRBD2 matching over 12 bases. The CDR3 has 18 residues. Losses at the gene ends were 3 bases for V and 9 bases for J; bases not matched to a gene: 15. Germline V gives CDR1 LGHNA, CDR2 YNFKEQ. This chain's CDR3 is CASSQDFSTTSGSLEQFF. Here the CDR3 DNA reads TGTGCCAGCAGCCAGGACTTTTCTACGACTAGCGGGAGTCTTGAGCAGTTCTTC.

V gene TRBV2 combines with J gene TRBJ1-6; 11 nucleotides agree with TRBD1. V dropped 4 bases and J dropped 9; count of bases not matched to a gene: 17. This CDR3 comprises 19 residues. The germline CDR1 and CDR2 sequences are SNHLY and FYNNEI. The chain's CDR3 is CASSVGRGQGALLSSPLHF. For the CDR3, the DNA is TGTGCCAGCAGTGTAGGTAGAGGACAGGGGGCGCTTCTGTCTTCACCCCTCCACTTT.

J is TRBJ1-2 and V is TRBV15, with TRBD1 as a possible D gene (5 bases). Trimming pared 1 base from V and 1 base from J, leaving 13 bases between. The CDR3 extends over 16 amino acids. Germline-derived CDR1 and CDR2 are LNHNV and YYDKDF (reference sequence). The CDR3: CATSRAEGNYNYGYTF. The CDR3 nucleotides are TGTGCCACCAGCAGAGCGGAGGGGAACTATAACTATGGCTACACCTTC.

The chain couples TRBV7-9 to TRBJ1-5; possible D gene TRBD1, 5 bases. Germline CDR1 reads SEHNR; CDR2 reads FQNEAQ (reference sequence). This CDR3 comprises 13 residues. The germline V and J ends were trimmed by 1 base and 6 bases, with 7 bases remaining between them. CDR3 DNA: TGTGCCAGCAGCTTAGAGGGGACTCAGCCCCAGCATTTT. Protein: CASSLEGTQPQHF.

V usage is TRBV5-1 and J usage is TRBJ2-1, with TRBD2 identical over 10 bases. CDR3 size: 15 residues. Germline-derived CDR1 and CDR2 are SGHRS and YFSETQ. J lost 5 bases, V lost 4 bases, and 6 bases had no gene match. The DNA of the CDR3 is TGCGCCAGCAGCCGAAGGACTAGCGGTAACAATGAGCAGTTCTTC. Encoded protein: CASSRRTSGNNEQFF. The whole variable domain, remainder taken from reference TRBV5-1 and TRBJ2-1, is KAGVTQTPRYLIKTRGQQVTLSCSPISGHRSVSWYQQTPGQGLQFLFEYFSETQRNKGNFPGRFSGRQFSNSRSEMNVSTLELGDSALYLCASSRRTSGNNEQFFGPGTRLTVL.

This chain uses TRBV6-5 with TRBJ2-5; D not certain. Between the trimmed V and J ends, which lost 6 bases and 1 base, there was a span of 12 bases. The germline V gene has CDR1 MNHEY and CDR2 SVGAGI. The CDR3 consists of 14 residues. CDR3 residues: CASRRTASQETQYF. DNA of the CDR3: TGTGCCAGCAGGAGAACGGCGAGCCAAGAGACCCAGTACTTC.

The chain is built from TRBV7-2 and TRBJ2-1; a possible D gene is TRBD2 (5 bases). With 0 bases removed from V and 8 bases from J, the gap between germline ends came to 17 bases. CDR1 is SGHTA, CDR2 FQGNSA, per germline. This CDR3 comprises 16 residues. CDR3 DNA: TGTGCCAGCAGCTTAGCGAGGGTAGTAGCGTCGGATGAGCAGTTCTTC. Translation gives CASSLARVVASDEQFF.

This rearrangement joins TRBV7-2 to TRBJ2-2; TRBD2 might be the D (6 bases). The CDR3 is 16 residues long. Germline values: CDR1 SGHTA, CDR2 FQGNSA. V was clipped by 2 bases and J by 4 bases, with 14 bases between them. DNA for the CDR3: TGTGCCAGCAGCTTAAATTCGTGGGAGGTCACCGGGGAGCTGTTTTTT. Translating it yields CASSLNSWEVTGELFF.

The chain links TRBV30 to TRBJ1-2, with 7 bases that match TRBD1. Germline values: CDR1 GTSNPN, CDR2 SVGIG (reference sequence). With 3 bases clipped from V and 0 bases from J, the junction kept 4 bases outside the gene matches. This CDR3 contains 14 residues. This chain's CDR3 is CAWRQDRANYGYTF. In DNA form, the CDR3 reads TGTGCCTGGAGGCAAGACAGGGCTAACTATGGCTACACCTTC.

J is TRBJ1-2 and V is TRBV12-3 or TRBV12-4, with 8 bases aligning to TRBD1. The CDR3 loop spans 12 amino acids. The V and J ends lost 7 bases and 7 bases, in that order; junction bases with no gene match: 5. Here the CDR3 DNA reads TGTGCCAGCATGGGACAGGTGCGTGGCTACACCTTC. The encoded protein is CASMGQVRGYTF.

This clone showed up just a few times. The chain is built from TRBV7-3 and TRBJ2-2; 9 bases line up with TRBD1. The CDR3 sequence is 15 residues long. Unmatched junction bases numbered 3, after V lost 3 bases and J lost 4 bases. CDR1 is SGHTA and CDR2 is FQGTGA in the germline V gene. The CDR3 sequence is CASSFTGGSTGELFF. The DNA of the CDR3 is TGTGCCAGCAGCTTTACAGGGGGCAGCACCGGGGAGCTGTTTTTT.

The chain has TRBV5-1 and TRBJ1-2; tentative D call: TRBD1 (5 bases). The CDR3 covers 13 residues. V lost 7 bases and J 4 bases, leaving 14 bases between the germline ends. CDR1 is SGHRS, CDR2 YFSETQ, per germline. CDR3 sequence (DNA): TGCGCCAGCTCCACCCGGGACCTCTATGGCTACACCTTC. Protein product: CASSTRDLYGYTF.

This clone has only one observation. The rearrangement joins TRBV9 to TRBJ2-1; no clear D. CDR1 is SGDLS and CDR2 is YYNGEE in the germline V gene. Trimming shortened V by 5 bases and J by 2 bases, and 5 bases separated the two germline ends. The CDR3 has 12 residues. The CDR3 loop is CASSTTYNEQFF. CDR3 bases: TGTGCCAGCAGTACAACCTACAATGAGCAGTTCTTC. Using reference TRBV9 and TRBJ2-1 for the parts outside the CDR3, the full variable domain is DSGVTQTPKHLITATGQRVTLRCSPRSGDLSVYWYQQSLDQGLQFLIQYYNGEERAKGNILERFSAQQFPDLHSELNLSSLELGDSALYFCASSTTYNEQFFGPGTRLTVL.

The chain uses TRBV28 and TRBJ1-1; D is ambiguous. Germline CDR1 MDHEN, CDR2 SYDVKM. Trimming left V 0 bases short and J 1 base short, with 15 bases between. This CDR3 has 17 amino acids. CDR3 in DNA: TGTGCCAGCAGTTTATGGGGTAGAGGGTCCGAGAACACTGAAGCTTTCTTT. It yields the protein CASSLWGRGSENTEAFF.

CDR3 bases: TGTGCCAGTAGTATGGGACAGGGGAGGACCGGGGAGCTGTTTTTT. Residues: CASSMGQGRTGELFF. The chain is built from TRBV19 and TRBJ2-2, with TRBD1 matching over 10 bases. With V trimmed by 3 bases and J by 5 bases, 3 bases remained unmatched. The germline gives CDR1 LNHDA, CDR2 SQIVND (reference sequence). The CDR3 sequence is 15 residues long.

This chain connects TRBV18 to TRBJ1-1; maybe TRBD1 (5 bases). V shed 3 bases and J shed 11 bases, with 16 bases lying between them. The CDR3 has 13 amino acids. Germline lookup yields CDR1 KGHSH and CDR2 LQKENI. CDR3 region: CASSPQDILVAFF. As DNA, the CDR3 is TGTGCCAGCTCACCCCAGGACATTTTAGTTGCTTTCTTT.